The clone carrying this TCR beta chain appeared a few times. Its antigen is undetermined. The final CDR3 position lacks the conserved phenylalanine or tryptophan, pointing to a likely read error. These data are taken from a study of tumor and adjacent non-tumor tissue in lung cancer. Overall study context: The patients, about nine men and roughly 5 women, were roughly 30 to 80 with stage I to III disease. About 4.17 million productive TCRbeta reads were obtained per sample on average.

Three rounds of nested PCR, following a modified ARM-PCR protocol, produced the TCRbeta library. TCRdb re-derived calls from the multiplex PCR reads in MiXCR, one entry per CDR3 protein. This repertoire shows 65,000 to 85,000 distinct CDR3 sequences, roughly 77% found once; its top ten account for 45%. This sample's RNA came from whole unsorted tissue. More than 3 cm separated this lung sample from the edge of the tumor. Regarding the study as a whole: Normal lung showed higher cumulative top 100 clone frequency than tumor. Patients with more diverse tumor TCRs had worse survival.

The CDR3 contains 12 residues. V was cut by 0 bases and J by 5 bases, with 6 bases left in between. Germline CDR1 and CDR2: SGHRS and YFSETQ. The chain recombines TRBV5-1 with TRBJ2-7; tentatively, D is TRBD1 (5 bases). Sequencing used distant non-tumor lung tissue. The sequence derives from a man between 60 and 70 years old with non-small cell lung cancer. This CDR3 is CASSLVDNEQYC. The CDR3 nucleotides read TGCGCCAGCAGCTTGGTGGACAACGAGCAGTACTGC.